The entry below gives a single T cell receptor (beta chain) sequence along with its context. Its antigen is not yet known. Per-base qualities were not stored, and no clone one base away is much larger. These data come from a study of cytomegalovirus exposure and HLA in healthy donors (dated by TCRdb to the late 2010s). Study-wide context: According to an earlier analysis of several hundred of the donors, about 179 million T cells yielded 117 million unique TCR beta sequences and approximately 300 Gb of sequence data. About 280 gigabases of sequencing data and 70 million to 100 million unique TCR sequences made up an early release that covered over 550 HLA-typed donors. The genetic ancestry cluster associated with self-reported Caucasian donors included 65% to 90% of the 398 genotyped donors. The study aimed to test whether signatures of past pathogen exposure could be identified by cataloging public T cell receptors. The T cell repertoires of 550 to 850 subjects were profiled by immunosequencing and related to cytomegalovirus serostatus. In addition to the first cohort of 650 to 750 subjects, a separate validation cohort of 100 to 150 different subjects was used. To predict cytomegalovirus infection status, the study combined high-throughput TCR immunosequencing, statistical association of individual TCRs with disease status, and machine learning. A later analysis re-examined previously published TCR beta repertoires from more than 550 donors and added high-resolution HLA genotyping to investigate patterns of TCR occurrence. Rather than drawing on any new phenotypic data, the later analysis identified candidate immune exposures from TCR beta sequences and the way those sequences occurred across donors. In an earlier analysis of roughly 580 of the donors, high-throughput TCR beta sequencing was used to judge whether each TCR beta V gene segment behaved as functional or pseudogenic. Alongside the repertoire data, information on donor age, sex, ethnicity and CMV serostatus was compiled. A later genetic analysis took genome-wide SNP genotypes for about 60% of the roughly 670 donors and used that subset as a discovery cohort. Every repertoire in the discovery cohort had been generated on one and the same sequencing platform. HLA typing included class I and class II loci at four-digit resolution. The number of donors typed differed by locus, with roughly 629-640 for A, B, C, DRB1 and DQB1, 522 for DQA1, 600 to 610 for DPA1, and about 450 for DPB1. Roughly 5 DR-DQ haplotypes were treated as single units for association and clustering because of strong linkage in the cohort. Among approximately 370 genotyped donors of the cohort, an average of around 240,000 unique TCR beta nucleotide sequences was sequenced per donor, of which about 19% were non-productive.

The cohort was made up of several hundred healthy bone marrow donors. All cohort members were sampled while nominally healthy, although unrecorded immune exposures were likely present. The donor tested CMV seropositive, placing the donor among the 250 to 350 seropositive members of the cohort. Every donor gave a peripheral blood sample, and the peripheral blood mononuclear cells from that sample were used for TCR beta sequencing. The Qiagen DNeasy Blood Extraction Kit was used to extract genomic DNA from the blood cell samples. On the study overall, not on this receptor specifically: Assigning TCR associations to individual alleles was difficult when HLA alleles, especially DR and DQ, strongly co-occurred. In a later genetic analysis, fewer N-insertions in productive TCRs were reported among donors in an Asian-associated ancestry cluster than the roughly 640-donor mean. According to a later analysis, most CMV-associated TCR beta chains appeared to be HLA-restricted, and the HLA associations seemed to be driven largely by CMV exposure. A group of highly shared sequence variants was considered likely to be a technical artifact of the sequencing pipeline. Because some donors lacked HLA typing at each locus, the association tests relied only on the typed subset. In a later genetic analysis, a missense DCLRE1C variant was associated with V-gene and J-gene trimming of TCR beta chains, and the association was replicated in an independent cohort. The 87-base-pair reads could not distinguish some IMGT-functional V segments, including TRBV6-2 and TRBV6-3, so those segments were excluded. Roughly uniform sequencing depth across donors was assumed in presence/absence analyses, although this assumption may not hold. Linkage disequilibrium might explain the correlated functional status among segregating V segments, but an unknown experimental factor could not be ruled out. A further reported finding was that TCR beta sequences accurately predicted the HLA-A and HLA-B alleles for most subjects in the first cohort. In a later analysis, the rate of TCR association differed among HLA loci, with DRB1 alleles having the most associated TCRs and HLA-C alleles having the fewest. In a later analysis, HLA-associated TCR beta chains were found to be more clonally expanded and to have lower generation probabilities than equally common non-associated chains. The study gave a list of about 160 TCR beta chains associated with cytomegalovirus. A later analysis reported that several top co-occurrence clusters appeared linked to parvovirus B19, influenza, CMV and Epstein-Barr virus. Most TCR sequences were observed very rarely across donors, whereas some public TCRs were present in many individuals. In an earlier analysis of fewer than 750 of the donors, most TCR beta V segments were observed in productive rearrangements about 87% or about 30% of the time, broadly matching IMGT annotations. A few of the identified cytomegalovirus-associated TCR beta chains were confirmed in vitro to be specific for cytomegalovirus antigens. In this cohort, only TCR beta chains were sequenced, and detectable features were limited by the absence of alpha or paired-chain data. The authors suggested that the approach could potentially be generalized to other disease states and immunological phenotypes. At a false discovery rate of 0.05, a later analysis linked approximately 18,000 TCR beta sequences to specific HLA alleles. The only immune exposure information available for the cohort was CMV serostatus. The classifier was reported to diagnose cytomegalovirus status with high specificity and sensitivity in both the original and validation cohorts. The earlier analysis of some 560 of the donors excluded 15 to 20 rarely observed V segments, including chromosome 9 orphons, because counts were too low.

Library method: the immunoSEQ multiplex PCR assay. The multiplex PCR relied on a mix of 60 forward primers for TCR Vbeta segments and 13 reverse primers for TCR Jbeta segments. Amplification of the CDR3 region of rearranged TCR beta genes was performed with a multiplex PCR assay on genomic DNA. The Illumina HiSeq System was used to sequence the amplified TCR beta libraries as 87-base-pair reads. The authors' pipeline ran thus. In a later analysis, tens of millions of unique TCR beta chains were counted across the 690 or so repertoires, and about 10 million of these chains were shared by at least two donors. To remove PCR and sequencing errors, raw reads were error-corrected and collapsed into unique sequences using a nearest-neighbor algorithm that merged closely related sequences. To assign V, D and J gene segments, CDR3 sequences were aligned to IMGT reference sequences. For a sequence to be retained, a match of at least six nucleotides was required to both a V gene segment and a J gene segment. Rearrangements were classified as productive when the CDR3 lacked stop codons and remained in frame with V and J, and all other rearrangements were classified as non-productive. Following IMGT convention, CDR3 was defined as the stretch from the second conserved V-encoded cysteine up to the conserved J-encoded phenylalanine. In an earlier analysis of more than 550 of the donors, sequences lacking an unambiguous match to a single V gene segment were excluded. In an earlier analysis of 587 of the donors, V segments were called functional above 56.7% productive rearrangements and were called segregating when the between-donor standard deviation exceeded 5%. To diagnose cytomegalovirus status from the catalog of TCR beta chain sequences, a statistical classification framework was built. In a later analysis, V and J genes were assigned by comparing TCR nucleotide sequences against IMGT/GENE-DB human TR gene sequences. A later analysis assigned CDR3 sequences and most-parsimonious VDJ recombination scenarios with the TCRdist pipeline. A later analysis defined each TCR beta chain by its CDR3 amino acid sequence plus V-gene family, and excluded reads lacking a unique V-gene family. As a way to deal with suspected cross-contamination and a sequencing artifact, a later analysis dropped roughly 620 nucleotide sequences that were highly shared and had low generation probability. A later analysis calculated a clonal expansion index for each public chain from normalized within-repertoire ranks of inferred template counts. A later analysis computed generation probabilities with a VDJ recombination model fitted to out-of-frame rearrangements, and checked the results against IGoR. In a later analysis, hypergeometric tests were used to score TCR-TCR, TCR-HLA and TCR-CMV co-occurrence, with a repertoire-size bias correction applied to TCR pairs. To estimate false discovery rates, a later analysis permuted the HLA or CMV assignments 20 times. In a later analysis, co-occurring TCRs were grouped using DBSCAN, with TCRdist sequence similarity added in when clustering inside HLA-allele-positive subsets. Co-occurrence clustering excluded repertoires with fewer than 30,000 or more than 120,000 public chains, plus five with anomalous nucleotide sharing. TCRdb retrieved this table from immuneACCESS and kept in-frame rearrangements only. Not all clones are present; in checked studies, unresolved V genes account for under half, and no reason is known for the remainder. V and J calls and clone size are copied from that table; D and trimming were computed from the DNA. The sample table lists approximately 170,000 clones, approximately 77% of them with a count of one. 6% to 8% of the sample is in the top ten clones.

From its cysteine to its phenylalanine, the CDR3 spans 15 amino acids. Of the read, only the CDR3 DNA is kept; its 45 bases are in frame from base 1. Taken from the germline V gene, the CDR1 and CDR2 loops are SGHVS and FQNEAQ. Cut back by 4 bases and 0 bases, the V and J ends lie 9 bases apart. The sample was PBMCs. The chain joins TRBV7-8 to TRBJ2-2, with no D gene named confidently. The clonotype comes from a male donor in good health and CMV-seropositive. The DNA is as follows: TGTGCCAGCAGCTACGACTTTTCGAACACCGGGGAGCTGTTTTTT. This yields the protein CASSYDFSNTGELFF.